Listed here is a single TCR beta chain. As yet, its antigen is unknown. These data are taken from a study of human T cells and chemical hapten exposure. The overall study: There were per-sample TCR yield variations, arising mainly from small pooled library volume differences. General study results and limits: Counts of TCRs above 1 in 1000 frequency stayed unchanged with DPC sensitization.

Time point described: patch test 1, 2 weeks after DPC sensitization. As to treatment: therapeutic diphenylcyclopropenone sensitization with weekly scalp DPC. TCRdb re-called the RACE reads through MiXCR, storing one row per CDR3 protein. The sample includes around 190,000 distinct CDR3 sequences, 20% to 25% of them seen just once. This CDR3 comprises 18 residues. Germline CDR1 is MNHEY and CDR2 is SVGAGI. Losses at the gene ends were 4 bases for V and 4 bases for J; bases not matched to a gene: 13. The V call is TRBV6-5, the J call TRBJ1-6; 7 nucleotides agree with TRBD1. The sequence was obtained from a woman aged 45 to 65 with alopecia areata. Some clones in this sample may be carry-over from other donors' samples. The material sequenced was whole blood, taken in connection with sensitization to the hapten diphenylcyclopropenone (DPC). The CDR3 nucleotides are TGTGCCAGCAGTTCCTTCGGAGGGGGCGGGAGGTATAATTCACCCCTCCACTTT. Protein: CASSSFGGGGRYNSPLHF.